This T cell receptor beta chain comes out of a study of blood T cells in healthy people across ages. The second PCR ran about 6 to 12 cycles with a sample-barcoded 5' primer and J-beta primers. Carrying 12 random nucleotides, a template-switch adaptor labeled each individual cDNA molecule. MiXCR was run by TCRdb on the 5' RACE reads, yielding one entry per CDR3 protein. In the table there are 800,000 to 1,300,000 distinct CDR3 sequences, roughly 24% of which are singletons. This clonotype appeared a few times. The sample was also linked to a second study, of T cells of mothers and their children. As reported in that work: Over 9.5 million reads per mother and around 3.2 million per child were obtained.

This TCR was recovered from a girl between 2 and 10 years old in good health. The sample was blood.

CDR3 region: CASSPPTGEYEQYF. The CDR3, as DNA: TGCGCCAGCAGCCCACCTACTGGGGAGTACGAGCAGTACTTC. The genes are TRBV4-1 and TRBJ2-7; D may be TRBD2 (5 bases). This CDR3 contains 14 residues. Trimming took 4 bases from V and 4 from J, leaving 14 bases between them. Germline V gene sequence: CDR1 MGHRA, CDR2 YSYEKL.